One sample yielded the 18 T cell receptor beta chains listed below, sequenced in a study of tumor-infiltrating lymphocytes in primary liver carcinoma. The investigators made TCR beta cDNA from about 500 ng total RNA, using a constant-region primer. Employing slightly modified ARM-PCR, three nested multiplex PCR rounds were run, and these gave rise to the TCR beta libraries. It was with TRBV1-TRBV30 forward primers and a C-beta reverse primer that the first two PCR rounds were run, at approximately 9 cycles each. TCRdb redid the calling of the multiplex PCR reads with MiXCR, one entry per CDR3 protein. Counted here are 300,000 to 350,000 distinct CDR3 sequences, 65% occurring once; the ten biggest clones make up 5.5% to 8%. RNA was extracted from whole blood without cell sorting, alongside germline DNA. The sample was peripheral blood. These receptors came from a middle-aged man with primary liver carcinoma and hepatitis B virus infection.

Remarks on this clonotype: Germline and junction disagree at one end, which may indicate a read error. The CDR3 nucleotides read TGTCCCAGCAGTGAAGCGCTGGGAGGGGTGAACAGCGGGGAGCTGTTTTTT. Protein: CPSSEALGGVNSGELFF. V is TRBV6-1 and J is TRBJ2-2, with TRBD2 matching 7 bases. CDR1 MNHNS and CDR2 SASEGT come from the germline V gene. The CDR3 covers 17 residues.

This chain joins TRBV29-1 and TRBJ2-3, with D unresolved. This CDR3 region has 16 residues. Trimming pared 3 bases from V and 3 bases from J, leaving 19 bases between. Germline lookup yields CDR1 SQVTM and CDR2 ANQGSEA. CDR3 amino acids: CSVDPAPERCTDTQYF. The DNA for the CDR3 is TGCAGCGTTGATCCGGCTCCGGAGAGGTGTACAGATACGCAGTATTTT.

Details on this clonotype: It is likely a read error, because the conserved phenylalanine at the end of the CDR3 is missing. The V and J genes are TRBV11-2 and TRBJ1-1, with D hard to call. The V end was cut by 5 bases, the J end by 9 bases, with 16 bases between. The CDR3 has 13 amino acids. The germline V gene has CDR1 SGHAT and CDR2 FQNNGV. CDR3 bases: TGTGCCAGCAGCCCCGGACTGCCACTTCAAGCTTTCCTT. It yields the protein CASSPGLPLQAFL.

Concerning this clonotype itself: At one end, the junction sequence differs from germline, possibly due to a read error. The chain combines TRBV11-2 with TRBJ2-7; TRBD1 agrees at 7 bases. The CDR3 spans 15 residues. The germline CDR1 and CDR2 sequences are SGHAT and FQNNGV. The DNA for the CDR3 is TGCGCCAGCAGCTTAGTTGGGACAGAGGTCCACGAGCAGAACTTC. It specifies CASSLVGTEVHEQNF.

On this clonotype: The germline gene is not matched at one end of the junction; a read error may be the cause. This chain connects TRBV11-1 to TRBJ2-5; D perhaps matches TRBD1 (5 bases). The CDR3 contains 15 residues. The germline V gene encodes CDR1 SGHAT and CDR2 FQDESV (reference sequence). CDR3 region: CASSSQGHFQETQHF. Here the CDR3 DNA reads TGTGCCAGCAGCTCGCAAGGACATTTCCAGGAGACCCAGCACTTC.

The chain recombines TRBV30 with TRBJ2-5; 9 bases agree with TRBD2. The CDR3 is made up of 16 amino acids. Germline CDR1 and CDR2: GTSNPN and SVGIG (reference sequence). Losses at the gene ends were 0 bases for V and 5 bases for J; bases not matched to a gene: 10. The CDR3 loop reads CAWSVASGNPHETQYF. The DNA of the CDR3 is TGTGCCTGGAGTGTAGCTAGCGGGAACCCCCATGAGACCCAGTACTTC.

The rearrangement joins TRBV6-5 to TRBJ1-6, with D maybe TRBD1 (6 bases). Per germline, CDR1 MNHEY and CDR2 SVGAGI. This CDR3 is built from 15 residues. Trimming cost V 6 bases and J 5 bases, with 14 bases left between them. The CDR3 here is CASSKQGANNSPLHF. The CDR3 DNA sequence: TGTGCCAGCAGCAAACAGGGAGCGAATAATTCACCCCTCCACTTT.

The table lists this clonotype with a count of one. The CDR3 does not close with the conserved phenylalanine or tryptophan, likely indicating a read error. The V gene is TRBV12-3 or TRBV12-4, the J gene TRBJ2-1; 11 nucleotides align to TRBD2. This CDR3 is 19 amino acids long. The V and J ends lost 4 bases and 0 bases, in that order; junction bases with no gene match: 11. DNA of the CDR3: TGTGCCAGCAGTTCAATATCGGGACTAGCGGTCCTCTCCTACAATGAGCAGTTCATC. Amino acid sequence: CASSSISGLAVLSYNEQFI.

Regarding this clonotype: An end of the junction does not agree with germline; a read error may underlie this. CDR3: CASSFTTSDRGTYEQYF. DNA for the CDR3: TGTGCCAGTAGTTTCACCACCTCGGACAGGGGAACGTACGAGCAGTACTTC. The gene calls are TRBV28 and TRBJ2-7; 9 bases line up with TRBD1. The CDR3 is 17 amino acids. Germline-derived CDR1 and CDR2 are MDHEN and SYDVKM.

V and J are TRBV4-1 and TRBJ1-4; D remains ambiguous. Trimming took off 4 bases at V and 3 bases at J, with 18 bases between the two ends. The CDR3 sequence is 17 residues long. Per germline, CDR1 MGHRA and CDR2 YSYEKL. CDR3 region: CASSRTITRGPNEKLFF. The DNA for the CDR3 is TGCGCCAGCAGCCGGACCATTACACGGGGTCCTAATGAAAAACTGTTTTTT.

The chain has TRBV7-6 and TRBJ1-2; 7 positions agree with TRBD1. J was trimmed by 4 bases and V by 1 base; bases with no gene match: 6. CDR3 size: 15 residues. Germline values: CDR1 SGHVS, CDR2 FNYEAQ. Here the CDR3 reads CASSLEGDSGYGYTF. For the CDR3, the DNA is TGTGCCAGCAGCTTAGAAGGGGACAGCGGCTATGGCTACACCTTC.

In this sample, this clonotype turned up a few times. The chain uses TRBV7-9 and TRBJ1-1; D unclear. V was cut by 5 bases and J by 5 bases, with 15 bases left in between. This CDR3 comprises 14 residues. From germline, CDR1 is SEHNR and CDR2 FQNEAQ (reference sequence). The CDR3 is CASSPRVVLTEAFF. CDR3 DNA: TGTGCCAGCAGCCCAAGAGTGGTCCTAACTGAAGCTTTCTTT.

With respect to this clonotype: Germline and junction disagree at one end, which may indicate a read error. The chain couples TRBV6-6 to TRBJ2-1; 12 nucleotides align to TRBD2. This CDR3 has 18 amino acids. Looked up from germline, CDR1 is MNHNY and CDR2 is SVGAGI (reference sequence). The CDR3 is CARSPRVLAGGKSNEQFF. As DNA, the CDR3 is TGTGCCAGGAGCCCGAGGGTCCTAGCGGGAGGGAAGAGCAATGAACAGTTCTTC.

The V call is TRBV2, the J call TRBJ2-5; TRBD2 agrees at 7 bases. CDR1 and CDR2 (germline): SNHLY, FYNNEI. V shed 2 bases and J 2 bases; nucleotides not matched to a gene: 5. This CDR3 contains 15 residues. CDR3 sequence: CASSENRGLQETQYF. CDR3 DNA sequence: TGTGCCAGCAGTGAAAATCGGGGACTACAAGAGACCCAGTACTTC.

This chain links TRBV5-4 with TRBJ2-5, with 7 bases that match TRBD1. V was pared by 4 bases and J by 4 bases, with 10 bases of the junction left unmatched. Per germline, CDR1 SGHNT and CDR2 YYREEE (reference sequence). The CDR3 length is 15 residues. Here the CDR3 reads CASSPDRVKRETQYF. The CDR3 bases are TGTGCCAGCAGCCCAGACAGGGTTAAACGAGAGACCCAGTACTTC.

Concerning this clonotype itself: A clone one base away is much larger, so this may be a read error. The gene calls are TRBV12-3 or TRBV12-4 and TRBJ1-2; no clear D. The V end was cut by 5 bases, the J end by 5 bases, with 15 bases between. The CDR3 has 14 amino acids. CDR3 DNA sequence: TGTGCCAGCAGTCCTTCAACAGAGGTATATGGCTACACCTTC. Amino acids: CASSPSTEVYGYTF.

Notes on this clonotype: At one boundary the junction diverges from the germline segment, which might be a read error. The J gene is TRBJ2-1, the V gene TRBV11-2; the D gene is possibly TRBD2 (6 bases). Germline V lookup: CDR1 SGHAT, CDR2 FQNNGV. The CDR3 loop spans 15 amino acids. The chain's CDR3 is CASSSCVGSYNEQFF. CDR3 bases: TGTGCCAGCAGCTCCTGTGTCGGGAGCTACAATGAACAGTTCTTC.

This clonotype was observed many times. The V call is TRBV6-1, the J call TRBJ1-6; D ambiguous. The V gene lost 4 bases and the J gene lost 0 bases, with 7 bases spanning the gap. This CDR3 has 15 residues. The germline gives CDR1 MNHNS, CDR2 SASEGT. The CDR3 DNA sequence: TGTGCCAGCAGTGCTATGAGCTCCTATAATTCACCCCTCCACTTT. As protein: CASSAMSSYNSPLHF.